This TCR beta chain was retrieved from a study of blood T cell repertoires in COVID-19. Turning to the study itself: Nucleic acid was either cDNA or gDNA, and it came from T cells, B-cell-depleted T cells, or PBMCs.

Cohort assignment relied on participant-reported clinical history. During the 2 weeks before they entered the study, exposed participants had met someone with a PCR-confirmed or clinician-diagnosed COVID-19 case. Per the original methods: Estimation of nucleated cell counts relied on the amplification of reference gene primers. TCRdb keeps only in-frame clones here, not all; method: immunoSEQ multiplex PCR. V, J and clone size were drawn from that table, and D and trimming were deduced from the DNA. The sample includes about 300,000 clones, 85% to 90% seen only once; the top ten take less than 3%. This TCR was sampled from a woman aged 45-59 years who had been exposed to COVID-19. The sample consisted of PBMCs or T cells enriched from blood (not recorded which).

CDR3 in DNA: TGTGCCAGCAGCTTAGATCCCCGCTCTGGAAACACCATATATTTT. Translation: CASSLDPRSGNTIYF. The chain carries TRBV11-2 and TRBJ1-3; D gene ambiguous. Germline CDR1 SGHAT, CDR2 FQNNGV. The V and J ends lost 0 bases and 0 bases respectively, with 6 bases between them. This CDR3 has 15 amino acids.